Sequencing of this T cell receptor (beta chain) was carried out in a study of blood T cell repertoires in COVID-19. Turning to the study itself: Sites in the United States, Italy and Spain provided acute and convalescent COVID-19 samples. Nucleic acid was either cDNA or gDNA, and it came from T cells, B-cell-depleted T cells, or PBMCs.

Authors' methods: Amplified reference gene primers provided the basis for estimating nucleated cell counts. The table came from immunoSEQ multiplex PCR; TCRdb's copy has only in-frame clones and leaves some out. D and trimming were read from the DNA, whereas the V and J calls and clone size are those reported in that table. This table has 170,000 or so clones, 80% to 90% appearing once. CDR3 length: 16 amino acids. V was cut by 3 bases and J by 3 bases, with 16 bases left in between. Germline loops: CDR1 LGHNA, CDR2 YSLEER. The clonotype was recovered from a man between 18 and 29 years old who had recovered from COVID-19. The sample taken for sequencing was peripheral blood. The chain uses TRBV4-3 and TRBJ2-3; D is possibly TRBD2 (6 bases). The CDR3 sequence: CASSQQPGGKTDTQYF. In DNA form, the CDR3 reads TGCGCCAGCAGCCAGCAACCCGGCGGGAAGACAGATACGCAGTATTTT.